This T cell receptor (beta chain) was sequenced during a study of early T cells in non-severe SARS-CoV-2 infection. V lost 4 bases, J lost 5 bases, and 11 bases stayed unmatched. Germline V CDR1 and CDR2: SGDLS, YYNGEE. The CDR3 sequence is 15 residues long. TCRdb itself ran the 5' RACE reads through MiXCR, one entry per CDR3 protein. The sample has 85,000 to 90,000 distinct CDR3 sequences; over 12% are singletons. Sequencing was done on a sample of whole blood. The clonotype was recovered from an adult who was a healthcare worker with PCR-confirmed SARS-CoV-2 infection or an uninfected control (not recorded which). V and J are TRBV9 and TRBJ1-1; 7 nucleotides agree with TRBD1. This chain's CDR3 is CASSPESTGITEAFF. The CDR3 coding sequence is TGTGCCAGCAGCCCTGAATCGACAGGGATTACTGAAGCTTTCTTT. The whole variable domain, filled in from reference TRBV9 and TRBJ1-1, reads DSGVTQTPKHLITATGQRVTLRCSPRSGDLSVYWYQQSLDQGLQFLIQYYNGEERAKGNILERFSAQQFPDLHSELNLSSLELGDSALYFCASSPESTGITEAFFGQGTRLTVV.